The rows below give T cell receptor beta chains drawn from one sample of a study of neurological immune-mediated disorders. TCRdb called the 5' RACE reads again in MiXCR, with one record for every CDR3 protein. Among approximately 80,000 distinct CDR3 sequences listed, about 5% were seen once. Sequenced: PBMCs. The receptors here all came from an older woman with multiple sclerosis. Both conserved end residues are part of each CDR3. The D gene is left open where the match is weak. Where a row states a size, it is once, few, many or the class of an expanded clone; other rows omit it.

CDR3 length,D gene,V gene,J gene,clone size,CDR3 DNA,CDR3 protein
12,-,TRBV7-9,TRBJ1-1,many,TGTGCCAGCAGGGATGACGGGGAGAAAGCTTTCTTT,CASRDDGEKAFF
21,-,TRBV20-1,TRBJ1-4,many,TGCAGTGCTAGGCCACCCCGCGGGAATTCTAAATGGGGACCGGCGGGTGAAAAACTGTTTTTT,CSARPPRGNSKWGPAGEKLFF
17,TRBD1,TRBV7-9,TRBJ1-6,many,TGTGCCAGCAGCGCCAGGGGGGGTAGCACCTATAATTCACCCCTCCACTTT,CASSARGGSTYNSPLHF
13,-,TRBV29-1,TRBJ2-7,many,TGCAGCGTCGAGGGTGTGGGTTACTACGAGCAGTACTTC,CSVEGVGYYEQYF
16,-,TRBV28,TRBJ1-6,many,TGTGCCAGCAGCATTGTCTCCGGACAGTGGAATTCACCCCTCCACTTT,CASSIVSGQWNSPLHF
13,-,TRBV6-5,TRBJ2-1,many,TGTGCCAGCAGTTACTCGTCCTCCAATGAGCAGTTCTTC,CASSYSSSNEQFF
14,TRBD1,TRBV7-9,TRBJ2-5,few,TGTGCCAGCACCGACCGGACAGGGGGAGAGACCCAGTACTTC,CASTDRTGGETQYF
16,-,TRBV5-1,TRBJ2-5,-,TGCGCCAGCATCTTGTTAGGAGCGGGCTCAGAGGAGACCCAGTACTTC,CASILLGAGSEETQYF
14,TRBD1,TRBV12-3/TRBV12-4,TRBJ1-2,many,TGTGCCAGCAGAATGACCGGACAGGGAACGGGCTACACCTTC,CASRMTGQGTGYTF
13,-,TRBV3-1,TRBJ2-5,many,TGTGCCAGCAGCCAAATCTGGCAAGAGACCCAGTACTTC,CASSQIWQETQYF
15,TRBD1,TRBV4-1,TRBJ1-6,many,TGCGCCAGCAGCCAGGAGGACAGGGATCATTCACCCCTCCACTTT,CASSQEDRDHSPLHF
15,-,TRBV5-6,TRBJ1-1,-,TGTGCCAGCAGCTTGGTGGGGGCCTGGAACACTGAAGCTTTCTTT,CASSLVGAWNTEAFF
12,-,TRBV29-1,TRBJ1-2,many,TGCAGCGTTGTGGACGGGACCTATGGCTACACCTTC,CSVVDGTYGYTF
14,TRBD1,TRBV7-9,TRBJ2-7,many,TGTGCCAGCAGCTTAAGACAGGGGGTCTACGAGCAGTACTTC,CASSLRQGVYEQYF
15,-,TRBV20-1,TRBJ2-7,many,TGCAGTGCTAGCGCAAGGGGGGAAAACTCCTACGAGCAGTACTTC,CSASARGENSYEQYF
15,-,TRBV11-2,TRBJ1-5,many,TGTGCCAGCAGCCCGGGGGATTATAGCAATCAGCCCCAGCATTTT,CASSPGDYSNQPQHF
19,TRBD1,TRBV12-3/TRBV12-4,TRBJ2-3,many,TGTGCCAGCAGTCCTACGGGCGGGGACAGGGATTGGCGCGGGGATACGCAGTATTTT,CASSPTGGDRDWRGDTQYF
15,-,TRBV20-1,TRBJ1-5,-,TGCAGTGCTGGAGCTGGGAACGGCATTAATCAGCCACAGCATTTT,CSAGAGNGINQPQHF
15,-,TRBV24-1,TRBJ2-2,many,TGTGCCACCAGTGATGCCGGACGTGACACCGGGGAGCTGTTTTTT,CATSDAGRDTGELFF
18,TRBD1,TRBV12-3/TRBV12-4,TRBJ2-1,many,TGTGCCAGCAGTTTAATGCCCCCAGGGACAGTCTCCTACAATGAGCAGTTCTTC,CASSLMPPGTVSYNEQFF
15,TRBD1,TRBV5-5,TRBJ1-6,-,TGTGCCAGCAGCTTGGCCGGGACAGTCAATTCACCCCTCCACTTT,CASSLAGTVNSPLHF
14,-,TRBV10-1,TRBJ1-3,few,TGCGCCAGCAAGCCGTCTCCCTCTGGAAACACCATATATTTT,CASKPSPSGNTIYF
12,-,TRBV3-1,TRBJ1-1,many,TGTGCCAGCAGCTTCAGGGGCACTGAAGCTTTCTTT,CASSFRGTEAFF
11,-,TRBV5-1,TRBJ2-1,few,TGCGCCAGCAGCTCAGGGGTAGAGCAGTTCTTC,CASSSGVEQFF
16,-,TRBV3-1,TRBJ1-3,many,TGTGCCAGCACCCATGTCTTTGGGCAATCCGGAAACACCATATATTTT,CASTHVFGQSGNTIYF
16,-,TRBV18,TRBJ1-2,many,TGTGCCAGCTCACCATCTCTGCTAGGGACTAACTATGGCTACACCTTC,CASSPSLLGTNYGYTF
14,-,TRBV18,TRBJ2-7,-,TGTGCCAGCTCACCCAACTTGGGGGACTACGAGCAGTACTTC,CASSPNLGDYEQYF
15,-,TRBV6-5,TRBJ1-5,many,TGTGCCAGCAGTTACACTGAGGGGTCCGGGCAGCCCCAGCATTTT,CASSYTEGSGQPQHF